The 15 T cell receptor beta chains given below trace back to one sample, sequenced in a study of shared clonotypes between healthy human individuals. Profiling relied on immunoSEQ multiplex PCR, and the TCRdb table lists in-frame clones only, not all of them. The table has fewer than 2.5 million clones, under 95% seen once. Sample: naive CD4+ T cells from PBMCs. Subset noted: CD45RA+ positively selected. The source of these receptors is a man in his late teens or twenties in good health. Some clones in this sample may be carry-over from other donors' samples.

On this clone: This may come from a read error, since a much larger clone is one base off. Other DNA sequences within the sample encode an identical CDR3. The chain couples TRBV28 to TRBJ1-5, with D hard to call. The germline gives CDR1 MDHEN, CDR2 SYDVKM. The CDR3 sequence is 13 residues long. Trimming took off 2 bases at V and 0 bases at J, with 2 bases between the two ends. The CDR3: CASSLGSNQPQHF. Here the CDR3 DNA reads TGTGCCAGCAGTTTAGGTAGCAATCAGCCCCAGCATTTT.

The chain employs TRBV7-2 and TRBJ2-1; 7 bases fit TRBD1. The CDR3 is 15 amino acids. After removal of 5 bases from V and 2 bases from J, the junction contained 6 bases not matched to a gene. Germline V lookup: CDR1 SGHTA, CDR2 FQGNSA. CDR3 nucleotides: TGTGCCAGCAGCCAAAGGGGGCAAACCTACAATGAGCAGTTCTTC. As protein: CASSQRGQTYNEQFF.

V is TRBV27 and J is TRBJ2-1; TRBD2 matches at 9 bases. The CDR3 length is 13 residues. The germline V gene has CDR1 MNHEY and CDR2 SMNVEV (reference sequence). Trimming at V came to 6 bases and at J to 10 bases, leaving 7 bases not matched to a gene. CDR3 region: CASRLAGQLEQFF. CDR3 in DNA: TGTGCCAGCAGACTAGCGGGCCAATTAGAGCAGTTCTTC.

V gene TRBV20-1 combines with J gene TRBJ2-3, with 8 bases fitting TRBD2. Germline V gene data show CDR1 as DFQATT and CDR2 as SNEGSKA (reference sequence). This CDR3 contains 10 residues. The CDR3 sequence is CRAGEDTQYF. As DNA, the CDR3 is TGCAGAGCGGGGGAGGATACGCAGTATTTT.

V usage is TRBV5-4 and J usage is TRBJ1-1; 8 nucleotides agree with TRBD1. CDR1 is SGHNT and CDR2 is YYREEE in the germline V gene (reference sequence). CDR3 length: 15 residues. After removal of 6 bases from V and 0 bases from J, the junction contained 7 bases not matched to a gene. The CDR3 sequence is CASNDRGSMNTEAFF. The CDR3 coding sequence is TGTGCCAGCAACGACAGGGGAAGTATGAACACTGAAGCTTTCTTT.

The gene calls are TRBV19 and TRBJ1-5; possible D gene TRBD1, 5 bases. The CDR3 is 15 amino acids. The V and J ends lost 7 bases and 0 bases respectively, with 13 bases between them. Germline CDR1 reads LNHDA; CDR2 reads SQIVND (reference sequence). The CDR3 nucleotides are TGTGCCAGTACCACACTCAGGGTTAGCAATCAGCCCCAGCATTTT. Its translation is CASTTLRVSNQPQHF.

In the case of this clone: The sample holds other DNA sequences that translate to the same CDR3. CDR3 sequence (DNA): TGTGCCAGCAACCCCTTGGGGGGGAGAAACGAGCAGTACTTC. It is translated as CASNPLGGRNEQYF. The chain is built from TRBV28 and TRBJ2-7, with 7 bases that match TRBD2. The CDR3 spans 14 residues. Germline V lookup: CDR1 MDHEN, CDR2 SYDVKM. V shed 7 bases and J 5 bases; nucleotides not matched to a gene: 11.

The V gene is TRBV28, the J gene TRBJ2-7; 9 nucleotides line up with TRBD2. This CDR3 comprises 17 residues. Germline V gene lookup returns CDR1 MDHEN and CDR2 SYDVKM. J lost 4 bases, V lost 3 bases, and 13 bases had no gene match. The CDR3 DNA is TGTGCCAGCAGTTTGGGGGGGATGGCGGGAGGGCGGTACGAGCAGTACTTC. It codes for CASSLGGMAGGRYEQYF.

This chain connects TRBV9 to TRBJ2-1; perhaps D is TRBD1 or TRBD2 (5 bases each). CDR1 and CDR2 from the germline V gene are SGDLS and YYNGEE. The CDR3 loop spans 20 amino acids. Trimming removed 0 bases from V and 5 bases from J, with 27 bases in between. The CDR3 loop is CASSVGISGTMNRLDNEQFF. The CDR3 bases are TGTGCCAGCAGCGTAGGGATTAGTGGGACGATGAACCGCCTCGACAATGAGCAGTTCTTC.

The CDR3 loop reads CASGGTSSYNEQFF. The DNA for the CDR3 is TGTGCCAGTGGGGGGACTAGCTCCTACAATGAGCAGTTCTTC. The chain employs TRBV2 and TRBJ2-1; TRBD2 matches 8 bases. The trim removed 9 bases at V and 0 bases at J, leaving 4 bases unmatched. The CDR3 spans 14 residues. Germline assignment: CDR1 SNHLY and CDR2 FYNNEI.

The rearrangement links TRBV2 to TRBJ1-1, with D tentatively TRBD1 (5 bases). The ends were cut back, 4 bases at V and 11 bases at J, with 14 bases in the middle. The CDR3 is made up of 12 amino acids. Germline V gives CDR1 SNHLY, CDR2 FYNNEI. DNA for the CDR3: TGTGCCAGCAGTGGTGAGGGGTACCGCGCTTTCTTT. It specifies CASSGEGYRAFF.

The chain combines TRBV19 with TRBJ1-5; D is ambiguous. The CDR3 runs to 14 residues. Germline V gene sequence: CDR1 LNHDA, CDR2 SQIVND (reference sequence). The V end was cut by 6 bases, the J end by 2 bases, with 11 bases between. The CDR3 nucleotides are TGTGCCAGTAGGCGGGTTGGGGGCAATCAGCCCCAGCATTTT. Its protein is CASRRVGGNQPQHF.

The chain recombines TRBV28 with TRBJ1-2; D is unresolved. Germline V gives CDR1 MDHEN, CDR2 SYDVKM. V dropped 6 bases and J dropped 5 bases, with 19 bases sitting between them. The CDR3 covers 15 residues. The CDR3 DNA is TGTGCCAGCAGAACCTGGACTGCCCCCGAGTATGGCTACACCTTC. This codes for CASRTWTAPEYGYTF.

This sequence joins TRBV14 and TRBJ2-1; D is unclear. The CDR3 length is 12 residues. V was pared by 5 bases and J by 7 bases, with 9 bases between. CDR1 and CDR2 (germline): SGHDN, FVKESK. The CDR3 sequence: CASSFVPNEQFF. The DNA for the CDR3 is TGTGCCAGCAGCTTCGTTCCGAATGAGCAGTTCTTC. The variable domain in full, completed from reference TRBV14 and TRBJ2-1, reads EAGVTQFPSHSVIEKGQTVTLRCDPISGHDNLYWYRRVMGKEIKFLLHFVKESKQDESGMPNNRFLAERTGGTYSTLKVQPAELEDSGVYFCASSFVPNEQFFGPGTRLTVL.

The chain has TRBV28 and TRBJ1-2; D remains ambiguous. Germline-derived CDR1 and CDR2 are MDHEN and SYDVKM. The germline V and J ends were trimmed by 10 bases and 6 bases, with 18 bases remaining between them. The CDR3 extends over 13 amino acids. The chain's CDR3 is CATHREGFDGYTF. DNA of the CDR3: TGTGCCACCCACCGGGAAGGGTTTGATGGCTACACCTTC.